The 27 T cell receptor beta chains given below trace back to one sample, sequenced in a study of T cell repertoires in cytomegalovirus infection. Their cognate antigens are unknown. TCRdb passed the reads through MiXCR, listing each CDR3 protein once. The profile shows 360,000 or so distinct CDR3 sequences, just under 35% of them singletons. This specimen was cultured PBMCs, taken from culture after CMV antigen stimulation. The receptors originated from a human donor in good health (CMV status not recorded). Some clones in this sample may be carry-over from other donors' samples.

The gene calls are TRBV5-6 and TRBJ2-3, with D perhaps TRBD1 or TRBD2 (5 bases each). Between the trimmed V and J ends, which lost 0 bases and 4 bases, there was a span of 9 bases. The V gene's germline CDR1 is SGHDT and CDR2 YYEEEE. The CDR3 sequence is 14 residues long. DNA for the CDR3: TGTGCCAGCAGCTTGGGGGGCGGGCCAGATACGCAGTATTTT. It is translated as CASSLGGGPDTQYF.

CDR3 region: CASSLTVREQVSGNTIYF. The DNA for the CDR3 is TGTGCCAGCAGCTTGACCGTTAGGGAGCAAGTCTCTGGAAACACCATATATTTT. The V gene is TRBV7-8, the J gene TRBJ1-3, with no clear D. Trimming removed 3 bases at V and 0 bases at J, with 18 bases between. CDR3 length: 18 amino acids. The germline gives CDR1 SGHVS, CDR2 FQNEAQ.

This clonotype was picked up a small number of times. This sequence joins TRBV19 and TRBJ2-3; perhaps TRBD2 as D (6 bases). The V end lost 5 bases, the J end lost 2 bases, and 14 bases lay between the germline ends. Germline values: CDR1 LNHDA, CDR2 SQIVND (reference sequence). The CDR3 length is 15 residues. CDR3 sequence (DNA): TGTGCCAGTAGTTCCCCTGGCGGGACCACAGATACGCAGTATTTT. Translating it yields CASSSPGGTTDTQYF.

The rearrangement joins TRBV20-1 to TRBJ2-2; D may correspond to TRBD1 or TRBD2 (5 bases each). The length of the CDR3 is 15 residues. V was shortened by 3 bases and J by 4 bases, with 15 bases between the two germline ends. Germline V lookup: CDR1 DFQATT, CDR2 SNEGSKA (reference sequence). Here the CDR3 reads CSARAGRESTGELFF. In DNA form, the CDR3 reads TGCAGTGCTAGGGCGGGCAGGGAATCCACCGGGGAGCTGTTTTTT.

This clonotype was counted only a few times. The chain uses TRBV28 and TRBJ1-3, with D possibly TRBD1 on 5 matching bases. This CDR3 has 14 residues. The germline gives CDR1 MDHEN, CDR2 SYDVKM. Between the trimmed V and J ends, which lost 10 bases and 5 bases, there was a span of 18 bases. The CDR3 region has the DNA TGTGCCACCAAAACAGGAGGGGAAAGAAACACCATATATTTT. This gives the protein CATKTGGERNTIYF.

The rearrangement joins TRBV5-4 to TRBJ2-5; D call uncertain. The CDR3 sequence is 14 residues long. The germline V gene encodes CDR1 SGHNT and CDR2 YYREEE (reference sequence). V was trimmed by 4 bases and J by 2 bases, leaving 12 bases between them. CDR3 nucleotides: TGTGCCAGCAGCCCCGGGTCCCTTCAAGAGACCCAGTACTTC. This codes for CASSPGSLQETQYF. The full variable domain, with the rest looked up from reference TRBV5-4 and TRBJ2-5, is ETGVTQSPTHLIKTRGQQVTLRCSSQSGHNTVSWYQQALGQGPQFIFQYYREEENGRGNFPPRFSGLQFPNYSSELNVNALELDDSALYLCASSPGSLQETQYFGPGTRLLVL.

This rearrangement joins TRBV19 to TRBJ1-5, with TRBD1 as a possible D gene (5 bases). The CDR3 has 14 amino acids. The V end lost 10 bases, the J end lost 4 bases, and 17 bases lay between the germline ends. Germline V gene sequence: CDR1 LNHDA, CDR2 SQIVND (reference sequence). Here the CDR3 reads CATGRAGWNQPQHF. The DNA of the CDR3 is TGTGCCACCGGACGGGCAGGGTGGAATCAGCCCCAGCATTTT.

In its sample, this clonotype was seen a few times. The genes are TRBV7-2 and TRBJ2-1; tentatively, D is TRBD2 (6 bases). Between the trimmed V and J ends, which lost 5 bases and 3 bases, there was a span of 17 bases. The germline V gene encodes CDR1 SGHTA and CDR2 FQGNSA. This CDR3 is 16 amino acids long. CDR3 sequence reads: CASSRGGDLYYNEQFF. For the CDR3, the DNA is TGTGCCAGCAGCCGCGGTGGGGACTTATACTACAATGAGCAGTTCTTC. The entire variable domain, with the rest obtained from reference TRBV7-2 and TRBJ2-1, is as follows: GAGVSQSPSNKVTEKGKDVELRCDPISGHTALYWYRQSLGQGLEFLIYFQGNSAPDKSGLPSDRFSAERTGGSVSTLTIQRTQQEDSAVYLCASSRGGDLYYNEQFFGPGTRLTVL.

This clonotype occurred a few times. The chain is built from TRBV7-8 and TRBJ2-1; D is ambiguous. The CDR3 has 15 amino acids. Germline V gives CDR1 SGHVS, CDR2 FQNEAQ. V gave up 5 bases and J gave up 0 bases, with 11 bases separating them. The CDR3 reads CASSVRSPSYNEQFF. CDR3 sequence (DNA): TGTGCCAGCAGCGTTAGAAGTCCCTCCTACAATGAGCAGTTCTTC.

V and J are TRBV28 and TRBJ1-2; D uncertain. The CDR3 length is 15 residues. Germline V CDR1 and CDR2: MDHEN, SYDVKM. V was shortened by 3 bases and J by 5 bases, with 16 bases between the two germline ends. The CDR3 loop is CASSFPRGSHYGYTF. Written as DNA, the CDR3 is TGTGCCAGCAGTTTTCCACGCGGTAGCCATTATGGCTACACCTTC.

This clonotype was found a few times. The rearrangement links TRBV7-2 to TRBJ2-2, with D possibly being TRBD1 (6 bases). The germline gives CDR1 SGHTA, CDR2 FQGNSA. The CDR3 has 16 amino acids. V was pared by 10 bases and J by 0 bases, with 18 bases between. CDR3 DNA: TGTGCCAACACACTGTCGGGACAAACGAACACCGGGGAGCTGTTTTTT. Protein product: CANTLSGQTNTGELFF.

V is TRBV6-5 and J is TRBJ1-1; D gene unclear. Germline values: CDR1 MNHEY, CDR2 SVGAGI. Trimming removed 2 bases at V and 1 base at J, with 8 bases between. This CDR3 is 14 amino acids long. CDR3 residues: CASSYGLENTEAFF. The CDR3 DNA follows: TGTGCCAGCAGTTACGGCTTAGAGAACACTGAAGCTTTCTTT.

In this sample, this clonotype turned up many times. The genes are TRBV12-3 or TRBV12-4 and TRBJ2-5; 8 positions agree with TRBD2. The ends lost 5 bases at V and 5 bases at J; junction bases unmatched: 4. There are 13 residues in the CDR3. The CDR3 DNA follows: TGTGCCAGCAGTATTAGCGGGACTGAGACCCAGTACTTC. Residues: CASSISGTETQYF.

The rearrangement uses TRBV11-1 and TRBJ2-2; the D gene is possibly TRBD1 (6 bases). The CDR3 has 16 amino acids. The germline CDR1 and CDR2 sequences are SGHAT and FQDESV (reference sequence). The V and J ends lost 3 bases and 3 bases respectively, with 14 bases between them. CDR3 in DNA: TGTGCCAGCAGCTTGGAGTGGAACAGGGACACCGGGGAGCTGTTTTTT. Its protein is CASSLEWNRDTGELFF. Complete variable domain (other parts from reference TRBV11-1 and TRBJ2-2): EAEVAQSPRYKITEKSQAVAFWCDPISGHATLYWYRQILGQGPELLVQFQDESVVDDSQLPKDRFSAERLKGVDSTLKIQPAELGDSAMYLCASSLEWNRDTGELFFGEGSRLTVL.

This chain joins TRBV20-1 and TRBJ2-1; 9 bases line up with TRBD2. Germline lookup yields CDR1 DFQATT and CDR2 SNEGSKA (reference sequence). V shed 5 bases, J shed 4 bases, and the junction held 12 bases outside the gene matches. The CDR3 covers 16 residues. The CDR3 DNA follows: TGCAGTGCTGGGGGACAGTTGCTAGCGGGGTACAATGAGCAGTTCTTC. This codes for CSAGGQLLAGYNEQFF.

This clonotype was seen repeatedly, ten times or more. The chain has TRBV20-1 and TRBJ2-1; D remains unclear. Germline-derived CDR1 and CDR2 are DFQATT and SNEGSKA (reference sequence). CDR3 length equals 12 residues. V gave up 7 bases and J gave up 1 base, with 8 bases separating them. Here the CDR3 reads CSVPRSYNEQFF. DNA for the CDR3: TGCAGTGTTCCTAGGTCCTACAATGAGCAGTTCTTC.

V usage is TRBV27 and J usage is TRBJ2-7, with 10 bases identical to TRBD1. The ends lost 3 bases at V and 3 bases at J; junction bases unmatched: 5. Germline CDR1 and CDR2: MNHEY and SMNVEV (reference sequence). This CDR3 contains 15 residues. The CDR3 loop reads CASSLAGTGVYEQYV. The CDR3 DNA reads TGTGCCAGCAGTTTGGCCGGGACAGGGGTCTACGAGCAGTACGTC.

This clonotype was seen at least ten times. The chain carries TRBV7-2 and TRBJ1-1; D not resolved. Germline values: CDR1 SGHTA, CDR2 FQGNSA. The length of the CDR3 is 14 residues. V lost 5 bases and J 3 bases, leaving 13 bases between the germline ends. Here the CDR3 reads CASSPRGRYTEAFF. CDR3 in DNA: TGTGCCAGCAGCCCCCGAGGGCGATACACTGAAGCTTTCTTT.

The chain combines TRBV27 with TRBJ2-1; D might be TRBD1 (6 bases). The CDR3 length is 15 residues. Germline V gene data show CDR1 as MNHEY and CDR2 as SMNVEV (reference sequence). Trimming removed 8 bases from V and 4 bases from J, with 18 bases in between. CDR3 residues: CASGPGVAAYNEQFF. DNA for the CDR3: TGTGCCAGCGGCCCAGGGGTCGCCGCATACAATGAGCAGTTCTTC.

This clonotype has ten or more counts. This sequence joins TRBV7-2 and TRBJ2-1; D not certain. The CDR3 runs 13 residues. Trimming pared 4 bases from V and 5 bases from J, leaving 9 bases between. Per germline, CDR1 SGHTA and CDR2 FQGNSA. CDR3 sequence reads: CASSSYIDNEQFF. The CDR3 region has the DNA TGTGCCAGCAGCTCCTACATAGACAATGAGCAGTTCTTC.

This clonotype was counted between two and nine times. The chain employs TRBV29-1 and TRBJ2-1; the match to TRBD1 covers 9 bases. CDR1 and CDR2 (germline): SQVTM, ANQGSEA. Unmatched junction bases numbered 11, after V lost 5 bases and J lost 6 bases. The length of the CDR3 is 15 residues. CDR3 DNA: TGCAGCGTTACCCGGTGGGACAGGGCCGTCAATGAGCAGTTCTTC. Encoded protein: CSVTRWDRAVNEQFF.

This clonotype has only a few counts. This sequence joins TRBV6-6 and TRBJ2-7; D unresolved. The germline CDR1 and CDR2 sequences are MNHNY and SVGAGI (reference sequence). The ends were cut back, 8 bases at V and 0 bases at J, with 17 bases in the middle. This CDR3 region has 15 residues. The CDR3 bases are TGTGCCAGCGGGCCCGGAACAAGGAGCTCCTACGAGCAGTACGTC. Translated: CASGPGTRSSYEQYV.

This clonotype was found a few times. The J gene is TRBJ2-5, the V gene TRBV7-8, with 9 bases aligning to TRBD2. The trim removed 1 base at V and 5 bases at J, leaving 11 bases unmatched. The CDR3 extends over 17 amino acids. Germline values: CDR1 SGHVS, CDR2 FQNEAQ. The CDR3 loop reads CASSLVSRASGKETQYF. The CDR3 bases are TGTGCCAGCAGCTTAGTTTCCCGGGCTAGCGGGAAGGAGACCCAGTACTTC.

The chain employs TRBV4-1 and TRBJ2-1; 9 bases line up with TRBD2. CDR3 length equals 15 residues. Trimming at V came to 0 bases and at J to 10 bases, leaving 7 bases not matched to a gene. CDR1 and CDR2 (germline): MGHRA, YSYEKL. The CDR3 reads CASSQDQVAGDEQFF. Written as DNA, the CDR3 is TGCGCCAGCAGCCAAGATCAAGTAGCGGGAGACGAGCAGTTCTTC.

This clonotype was counted a few times. This chain links TRBV11-2 with TRBJ2-4, with TRBD1 matching 7 bases. J gave up 6 bases and V 5 bases, and 7 bases lay outside the gene matches. This CDR3 has 14 amino acids. Germline lookup yields CDR1 SGHAT and CDR2 FQNNGV. CDR3 bases: TGTGCCAGCAGCGTCCGGGACAGCGGAAACATTCAGTACTTC. It translates to CASSVRDSGNIQYF.

This clonotype is labeled medium-sized. The chain recombines TRBV7-6 with TRBJ2-7; D not resolved. This CDR3 contains 13 residues. The V end was cut by 4 bases, the J end by 5 bases, with 12 bases between. Germline lookup yields CDR1 SGHVS and CDR2 FNYEAQ. The CDR3 coding sequence is TGTGCCAGCAGCTCCAATGCGGTCAACGAGCAGTACGTC. It codes for CASSSNAVNEQYV.

This rearrangement joins TRBV28 to TRBJ1-1, with TRBD1 identical over 7 bases. CDR3 length: 13 amino acids. Looked up from germline, CDR1 is MDHEN and CDR2 is SYDVKM. Germline trimming cut 5 bases from V and 5 bases from J; bases unmatched to any gene: 5. The CDR3 reads CASSIHRGTEAFF. The DNA for the CDR3 is TGTGCCAGCAGTATCCACAGGGGAACTGAAGCTTTCTTT.